Following are 18 T cell receptor beta chains from one sample sequenced in a study of T cells in Graves' hyperthyroidism and ophthalmopathy. Amplification targeted TCR beta CDR3 regions from RNA transcripts. In the first-round RT-PCR of the TCR CDR3, the HTBI primer set was used. TCRdb recomputed calls from the multiplex PCR reads with MiXCR, one row per CDR3 protein. The sample yields some 370,000 distinct CDR3 sequences, over 13% seen once. The sequenced sample consisted of blood. Source of these receptors: a man aged 45 to 65 with Graves' ophthalmopathy.

The table lists this clonotype with a few counts. The rearrangement links TRBV6-2 or TRBV6-3 to TRBJ2-5; maybe TRBD1 (5 bases). This CDR3 has 14 residues. The V end was cut by 7 bases, the J end by 5 bases, with 17 bases between. CDR1 MNHEY and CDR2 SVGEGT come from the germline V gene. The CDR3 bases are TGTGCCAGCAAGCAGACAGCTCCGAGGGAGACCCAGTACTTC. Translated: CASKQTAPRETQYF.

This clonotype has more than one count but fewer than ten. The V gene is TRBV5-1, the J gene TRBJ2-1, with 8 bases matching TRBD1. The germline V gene has CDR1 SGHRS and CDR2 YFSETQ. The ends lost 3 bases at V and 5 bases at J; junction bases unmatched: 10. This CDR3 contains 16 residues. DNA for the CDR3: TGCGCCAGCAGCTGGTGCCGGGACAGGCCCCACAATGAGCAGTTCTTC. Translation: CASSWCRDRPHNEQFF.

The chain employs TRBV30 and TRBJ2-3; 7 bases fit TRBD2. The length of the CDR3 is 15 residues. Unmatched junction bases numbered 11, after V lost 6 bases and J lost 2 bases. Germline CDR1 reads GTSNPN; CDR2 reads SVGIG (reference sequence). The CDR3 reads CACALPGGPTDTQYF. The CDR3 DNA is TGTGCCTGCGCCCTTCCGGGGGGTCCCACAGATACGCAGTATTTT.

About this clonotype: This may come from a read error, since a much larger clone is one base off. The chain employs TRBV27 and TRBJ1-1, with D perhaps matching TRBD1 (6 bases). Trimming shortened V by 5 bases and J by 3 bases, and 19 bases separated the two germline ends. The CDR3 spans 16 residues. Per germline, CDR1 MNHEY and CDR2 SMNVEV (reference sequence). The CDR3 DNA follows: TGTGCCAGCAGTCTGCAACGCCCAGGGGATTACACTGAAGCTTTCTTT. It translates to CASSLQRPGDYTEAFF.

This clonotype was seen repeatedly, ten times or more. This chain uses TRBV19 with TRBJ1-1; 7 nucleotides line up with TRBD1. Per germline, CDR1 LNHDA and CDR2 SQIVND (reference sequence). V lost 10 bases, J lost 2 bases, and 10 bases stayed unmatched. This CDR3 comprises 14 residues. The CDR3 region is CATKEGTANTEAFF. CDR3 DNA sequence: TGTGCCACCAAGGAGGGGACAGCAAACACTGAAGCTTTCTTT.

This chain links TRBV2 with TRBJ2-2; the D is unclear. The CDR3 loop spans 13 amino acids. In germline, CDR1 is SNHLY, CDR2 FYNNEI. V lost 4 bases and J lost 6, with 9 bases in between. DNA for the CDR3: TGTGCCAGCAGTGTTGGAACAGCCGGGGAGCTGTTTTTT. It encodes CASSVGTAGELFF.

At least ten counts were recorded for this clonotype. This chain links TRBV2 with TRBJ1-1, with D hard to call. Trimming took 5 bases from V and 4 from J, leaving 8 bases between them. Germline CDR1 reads SNHLY; CDR2 reads FYNNEI. This CDR3 is 12 amino acids long. CDR3 protein: CASSFDLTEAFF. In DNA form, the CDR3 reads TGTGCCAGCAGTTTCGACCTCACTGAAGCTTTCTTT. Full variable domain (remainder filled in from reference TRBV2 and TRBJ1-1): EPEVTQTPSHQVTQMGQEVILRCVPISNHLYFYWYRQILGQKVEFLVSFYNNEISEKSEIFDDQFSVERPDGSNFTLKIRSTKLEDSAMYFCASSFDLTEAFFGQGTRLTVV.

The chain joins TRBV15 to TRBJ1-5; possibly TRBD1 for D (5 bases). The length of the CDR3 is 15 residues. CDR1 is LNHNV and CDR2 is YYDKDF in the germline V gene (reference sequence). V lost 5 bases and J 4 bases, leaving 15 bases between the germline ends. In DNA form, the CDR3 reads TGTGCCACCAGCCTCGGACATTCGGGGAATCAGCCCCAGCATTTT. Translating gives CATSLGHSGNQPQHF.

This clonotype was seen at least ten times. The chain carries TRBV18 and TRBJ1-2, with no clear D. V was cut by 1 base and J by 2 bases, with 14 bases left in between. Germline V gene data show CDR1 as KGHSH and CDR2 as LQKENI. The CDR3 is 16 residues long. CDR3 sequence reads: CASSPQGLYSNYGYTF. CDR3 nucleotide sequence: TGTGCCAGCTCACCACAGGGCCTCTACTCAAACTATGGCTACACCTTC.

The table lists this clonotype with many counts. The genes are TRBV29-1 and TRBJ2-1; 11 bases are a match to TRBD1. The junction had 4 bases not matched to a gene; V was cut back by 6 bases and J by 9 bases. The CDR3 runs 12 residues. CDR1 and CDR2 (germline): SQVTM, ANQGSEA. The CDR3 region has the DNA TGCAGCGTGGGGACAGGGGGTGGTGAGCAGTTCTTC. Translation: CSVGTGGGEQFF.

This clonotype was seen a handful of times. The V and J genes are TRBV29-1 and TRBJ2-1; 11 positions match TRBD2. Germline V lookup: CDR1 SQVTM, CDR2 ANQGSEA. V gave up 1 base and J gave up 4 bases; unmatched junction bases: 3. This CDR3 is 15 amino acids long. The CDR3 coding sequence is TGCAGCGTTGAAGGGACTAGCGGGTCTTACAATGAGCAGTTCTTC. Translated, it gives CSVEGTSGSYNEQFF.

V and J are TRBV5-1 and TRBJ2-7, with D perhaps TRBD2 (7 bases). There are 17 residues in the CDR3. V gave up 0 bases and J gave up 6 bases, with 22 bases separating them. CDR1 is SGHRS and CDR2 is YFSETQ in the germline V gene. CDR3 region: CASSLALEPIGGGEQYF. The CDR3 coding sequence is TGCGCCAGCAGCTTGGCCTTGGAACCAATAGGGGGGGGCGAGCAGTACTTC.

V usage is TRBV7-9 and J usage is TRBJ2-7; 15 nucleotides match TRBD2. Germline values: CDR1 SEHNR, CDR2 FQNEAQ (reference sequence). CDR3 length equals 16 residues. The junction had 8 bases not matched to a gene; V was cut back by 5 bases and J by 6 bases. The CDR3 DNA reads as TGTGCCAGCAGCCGGACTAGCGGGAGGGCCGGGTTCGAGCAGTACTTC. Translating gives CASSRTSGRAGFEQYF.

The genes are TRBV10-1 and TRBJ2-4, with D possibly matching TRBD2 (6 bases). Per germline, CDR1 WNHNN and CDR2 SYGVQD (reference sequence). This CDR3 region has 14 residues. V lost 6 bases and J lost 0, with 9 bases in between. CDR3 region: CASSRRGAKNIQYF. The CDR3 DNA is TGCGCCAGCAGCCGGCGGGGAGCCAAAAACATTCAGTACTTC.

This clonotype was observed many times. The chain's CDR3 is CASSRTGTGDHGYTF. The DNA of the CDR3 is TGTGCCAGCAGCCGAACCGGGACAGGGGACCATGGCTACACCTTC. This chain joins TRBV6-1 and TRBJ1-2; 10 positions match TRBD1. The germline CDR1 and CDR2 sequences are MNHNS and SASEGT. CDR3 length: 15 amino acids. V lost 6 bases, J lost 6 bases, and 10 bases stayed unmatched.

The rearrangement uses TRBV7-2 and TRBJ1-3; D is unresolved. The CDR3 consists of 15 residues. V was pared by 2 bases and J by 2 bases, with 10 bases between. Germline-derived CDR1 and CDR2 are SGHTA and FQGNSA. In DNA form, the CDR3 reads TGTGCCAGCAGCTTATTATTGGGTACTGGAAACACCATATATTTT. Amino acids: CASSLLLGTGNTIYF. Using reference TRBV7-2 and TRBJ1-3 for the parts outside the CDR3, the full variable domain is GAGVSQSPSNKVTEKGKDVELRCDPISGHTALYWYRQSLGQGLEFLIYFQGNSAPDKSGLPSDRFSAERTGGSVSTLTIQRTQQEDSAVYLCASSLLLGTGNTIYFGEGSWLTVV.

This clonotype was observed at least ten times. V and J are TRBV11-1 and TRBJ2-7; 14 nucleotides match TRBD2. CDR1 and CDR2 from the germline V gene are SGHAT and FQDESV (reference sequence). The CDR3 is 17 amino acids. The V and J ends lost 3 bases and 4 bases, in that order; junction bases with no gene match: 8. CDR3 region: CASSLGAGTSGRYEQYF. CDR3 sequence (DNA): TGTGCCAGCAGCTTGGGAGCCGGGACTAGCGGGAGATACGAGCAGTACTTC.

There are many counts of this clonotype. The chain uses TRBV18 and TRBJ2-7, with 9 positions matching TRBD1. CDR3 length equals 17 residues. Germline CDR1 and CDR2: KGHSH and LQKENI. Unmatched junction bases numbered 12, after V lost 3 bases and J lost 3 bases. This CDR3 is CASSPLPRQGVGYEQYF. The CDR3 region has the DNA TGTGCCAGCTCACCTCTACCTAGACAGGGGGTTGGCTACGAGCAGTACTTC.